This T cell receptor beta chain was sequenced for a study of blood T cell repertoires in COVID-19. Profiling relied on immunoSEQ multiplex PCR, and the TCRdb table lists in-frame clones only, not all of them. This table holds more than 200,000 clones, roughly 91% found once. V was pared by 2 bases and J by 7 bases, with 6 bases between. This CDR3 spans 12 amino acids. From germline, CDR1 is SGHTA and CDR2 FQGNSA. The receptor was derived from a woman aged 25 to 39 who had recovered from COVID-19. V is TRBV7-2 and J is TRBJ1-3; maybe TRBD1 (6 bases). The specimen was PBMCs or T cells enriched from blood (not recorded which). CDR3 residues: CASSLQGNTIYF. Here the CDR3 DNA reads TGTGCCAGCAGCTTACAGGGGAACACCATATATTTT.